These 20 T cell receptor beta chains came from one sample sequenced in a study of OX40 agonist ivuxolimab in advanced cancers. Assay: immunoSEQ multiplex PCR; the TCRdb copy retains only in-frame clones and omits some. The data hold under 70,000 clones, with roughly 89% observed a single time. The sequencing used CD4+ or CD8+ T cells sorted from blood, collected in a trial of the OX40 agonist ivuxolimab. Receptors were obtained from an adult with an advanced solid tumor such as melanoma, head and neck, liver or kidney cancer.

The J gene is TRBJ2-3, the V gene TRBV2; tentatively, D is TRBD2 (7 bases). Deletions cut 5 bases from V and 3 bases from J, with 15 bases between. Germline loops: CDR1 SNHLY, CDR2 FYNNEI. This CDR3 has 15 residues. The CDR3 DNA is TGTGCCAGCAGTAGGGAGGGGGGAAGAACAGATACGCAGTATTTT. It is translated as CASSREGGRTDTQYF.

The chain recombines TRBV7-3 with TRBJ2-1; D call uncertain. The germline V gene encodes CDR1 SGHTA and CDR2 FQGTGA. V was cut by 1 base and J by 8 bases, with 15 bases left in between. The CDR3 loop spans 15 amino acids. DNA for the CDR3: TGTGCCAGCAGCTTAAGAGTTAGTACTCGAGATGAGCAGTTCTTC. Encoded protein: CASSLRVSTRDEQFF.

Worth noting for this clone: A junction end diverges from the germline sequence, so it may reflect a read error. The chain combines TRBV6-1 with TRBJ1-3, with D unclear. Germline V gene sequence: CDR1 MNHNS, CDR2 SASEGT. The length of the CDR3 is 13 residues. The CDR3 loop reads CASRESVGNTIYF. In DNA, the CDR3 is TGTGCCAGCCGTGAGAGCGTTGGAAACACCATATATTTT.

J is TRBJ2-3 and V is TRBV19; 9 bases match TRBD1. The germline gives CDR1 LNHDA, CDR2 SQIVND (reference sequence). CDR3 length: 17 amino acids. Germline trimming cut 6 bases from V and 0 bases from J; bases unmatched to any gene: 10. The CDR3 DNA sequence: TGTGCCAGTAGCCGGGTGACCGGGACAGGGAGCACAGATACGCAGTATTTT. Protein product: CASSRVTGTGSTDTQYF.

The rearrangement links TRBV5-8 to TRBJ2-5; D gene unclear. Trimming left V 1 base short and J 5 bases short, with 3 bases between. Germline V gene lookup returns CDR1 SGHTS and CDR2 YDEGEE. The CDR3 extends over 11 amino acids. The chain's CDR3 is CASSLMETQYF. In nucleotides, the CDR3 is TGTGCCAGCAGCTTGATGGAGACCCAGTACTTC.

The chain has TRBV19 and TRBJ2-5; a possible D gene is TRBD2 (5 bases). The CDR3 sequence is 13 residues long. The germline V and J ends were trimmed by 7 bases and 4 bases, with 13 bases remaining between them. Germline CDR1 LNHDA, CDR2 SQIVND (reference sequence). This chain's CDR3 is CASKSGSRETQYF. The CDR3 region has the DNA TGTGCCAGTAAGAGCGGCTCCAGAGAGACCCAGTACTTC.

This chain uses TRBV7-9 with TRBJ2-1; 7 bases align to TRBD2. The V and J ends lost 0 bases and 6 bases, in that order; junction bases with no gene match: 8. The CDR3 spans 16 residues. Germline values: CDR1 SEHNR, CDR2 FQNEAQ (reference sequence). This CDR3 reads CASSLAWPGLGNEQFF. The CDR3 coding sequence is TGTGCCAGCAGCTTAGCATGGCCCGGACTAGGCAATGAGCAGTTCTTC.

This rearrangement joins TRBV7-9 to TRBJ1-2; 7 bases are shared with TRBD1. The CDR3 has 16 amino acids. J was trimmed by 3 bases and V by 1 base; bases with no gene match: 8. The germline gives CDR1 SEHNR, CDR2 FQNEAQ (reference sequence). As DNA, the CDR3 is TGTGCCAGCAGCTTAGGTGGGCAGGGGGAGTACTATGGCTACACCTTC. Its protein product is CASSLGGQGEYYGYTF. The complete variable domain, with remaining parts taken from reference TRBV7-9 and TRBJ1-2, reads DTGVSQNPRHKITKRGQNVTFRCDPISEHNRLYWYRQTLGQGPEFLTYFQNEAQLEKSRLLSDRFSAERPKGSFSTLEIQRTEQGDSAMYLCASSLGGQGEYYGYTFGSGTRLTVV.

V and J are TRBV28 and TRBJ1-2; no clear D. Germline CDR1 reads MDHEN; CDR2 reads SYDVKM. The V and J ends lost 2 bases and 1 base respectively, with 8 bases between them. This CDR3 is 14 amino acids long. The CDR3 DNA reads as TGTGCCAGCAGTTTACTACGTATTAACTATGGCTACACCTTC. Translating it yields CASSLLRINYGYTF.

This clone was counted only a few times. V usage is TRBV21-1 and J usage is TRBJ2-2. TRBV21-1 is a known pseudogene. This CDR3 has 16 amino acids. The CDR3 region is CASSKAPEYYTGELFF. The CDR3 DNA follows: TGTGCCAGCAGCAAAGCGCCAGAATACTACACCGGGGAGCTGTTTTTT.

This clone occurred a few times. As DNA, the CDR3 is TGTGCCAGCAGCTTAGGTTTGGGGACAGGGATTGGGGAGACCCAGTACTTC. Translated, it gives CASSLGLGTGIGETQYF. The chain recombines TRBV7-9 with TRBJ2-5, with TRBD1 identical over 9 bases. The V gene end was trimmed by 1 base and the J gene end by 5 bases; junction bases not matched to a gene: 11. Germline V gives CDR1 SEHNR, CDR2 FQNEAQ (reference sequence). This CDR3 has 17 residues. The full variable domain, completed using reference TRBV7-9 and TRBJ2-5, is DTGVSQNPRHKITKRGQNVTFRCDPISEHNRLYWYRQTLGQGPEFLTYFQNEAQLEKSRLLSDRFSAERPKGSFSTLEIQRTEQGDSAMYLCASSLGLGTGIGETQYFGPGTRLLVL.

The chain combines TRBV7-9 with TRBJ2-1; no clear D. CDR3 size: 14 residues. Trimming shortened V by 2 bases and J by 0 bases, and 5 bases separated the two germline ends. Germline CDR1 is SEHNR and CDR2 is FQNEAQ (reference sequence). CDR3 DNA: TGTGCCAGCAGCTTAACTTCCTCCTACAATGAGCAGTTCTTC. Encoded protein: CASSLTSSYNEQFF. Supplemented by reference TRBV7-9 and TRBJ2-1, the full variable domain reads DTGVSQNPRHKITKRGQNVTFRCDPISEHNRLYWYRQTLGQGPEFLTYFQNEAQLEKSRLLSDRFSAERPKGSFSTLEIQRTEQGDSAMYLCASSLTSSYNEQFFGPGTRLTVL.

The rearrangement links TRBV18 to TRBJ2-7; D is unclear. Germline CDR1 KGHSH, CDR2 LQKENI. The CDR3 totals 12 residues. V lost 6 bases and J 4 bases, leaving 10 bases between the germline ends. The CDR3 region is CASSTGPYEQYF. As DNA, the CDR3 is TGTGCCAGCTCTACCGGGCCTTACGAGCAGTACTTC.

The rearrangement joins TRBV6-5 to TRBJ1-1, with a tentative D call TRBD1 (6 bases). V was shortened by 2 bases and J by 5 bases, with 9 bases between the two germline ends. The germline CDR1 and CDR2 sequences are MNHEY and SVGAGI. This CDR3 is 13 amino acids long. For the CDR3, the DNA is TGTGCCAGCAGTTACGGGGGGCGGACTGAAGCTTTCTTT. This sequence encodes CASSYGGRTEAFF.

The rearrangement joins TRBV7-6 to TRBJ2-2; D is undetermined. The germline V gene has CDR1 SGHVS and CDR2 FNYEAQ. This CDR3 has 14 residues. Between the trimmed V and J ends, which lost 5 bases and 2 bases, there was a span of 9 bases. The CDR3 DNA reads TGTGCCAGCAGCCCCCGGGTCAACACCGGGGAGCTGTTTTTT. Amino acids: CASSPRVNTGELFF.

This clone was seen just once. This CDR3 is also generated by other DNA sequences in the sample. The rearrangement joins TRBV11-2 to TRBJ1-1; D ambiguous. Trimming took 1 base from V and 0 from J, leaving 3 bases between them. CDR3 length: 13 residues. The germline V gene encodes CDR1 SGHAT and CDR2 FQNNGV. The CDR3 DNA reads TGTGCCAGCAGCTTAGGGGTGAACACTGAAGCTTTCTTT. It specifies CASSLGVNTEAFF.

The chain links TRBV4-1 to TRBJ1-5, with TRBD1 as a possible D gene (6 bases). CDR1 MGHRA and CDR2 YSYEKL come from the germline V gene. The CDR3 has 17 amino acids. The V and J ends lost 0 bases and 4 bases respectively, with 16 bases between them. CDR3: CASSQDSQGRINQPQHF. CDR3 bases: TGCGCCAGCAGCCAAGATAGCCAGGGGAGAATTAATCAGCCCCAGCATTTT.

This clone appeared once. The chain has TRBV4-1 and TRBJ2-2; 7 bases are shared with TRBD2. The CDR3 runs to 16 residues. Unmatched junction bases numbered 5, after V lost 1 base and J lost 3 bases. CDR1 is MGHRA and CDR2 is YSYEKL in the germline V gene. The CDR3 DNA follows: TGCGCCAGCAGCCAAGGGCTAGCGGCTTACACCGGGGAGCTGTTTTTT. Translation: CASSQGLAAYTGELFF.

The chain has TRBV5-8 and TRBJ2-1; the D is unclear. The V end was cut by 0 bases, the J end by 4 bases, with 11 bases between. The germline V gene encodes CDR1 SGHTS and CDR2 YDEGEE. This CDR3 has 15 amino acids. The DNA of the CDR3 is TGTGCCAGCAGCTTGGCCAGGTCCTTATACAATGAGCAGTTCTTC. It specifies CASSLARSLYNEQFF. The full variable domain, completed using reference TRBV5-8 and TRBJ2-1, is EAGVTQSPTHLIKTRGQQATLRCSPISGHTSVYWYQQALGLGLQFLLWYDEGEERNRGNFPPRFSGRQFPNYSSELNVNALELEDSALYLCASSLARSLYNEQFFGPGTRLTVL.

V gene TRBV7-2 combines with J gene TRBJ2-1; unclear D gene. The CDR3 length is 18 residues. Trimming took off 2 bases at V and 8 bases at J, with 25 bases between the two ends. Germline CDR1 reads SGHTA; CDR2 reads FQGNSA. The CDR3 loop reads CASSLLRVGRSELDEQFF. Here the CDR3 DNA reads TGTGCCAGCAGCTTACTCCGCGTAGGGCGGTCTGAATTAGATGAGCAGTTCTTC.